These 9 T cell receptor beta chains share one sample of origin, sequenced in a study of cytotoxic CD8 clonotypes in ibrutinib-treated CLL. The data were produced by immunoSEQ multiplex PCR, yet TCRdb's version contains in-frame clones alone and is incomplete. The sample carries 52,000 or so clones, roughly 50% recorded once. The material sequenced was PBMCs, taken at disease progression, from a patient treated with ibrutinib. The source of these receptors is a human donor with chronic lymphocytic leukemia.

The chain employs TRBV5-1 and TRBJ1-1; possible D gene TRBD1, 5 bases. The CDR3 is 17 residues long. The germline V gene has CDR1 SGHRS and CDR2 YFSETQ. Deletions cut 3 bases from V and 0 bases from J, with 18 bases between. The CDR3 protein is CASSYQGSTAVNTEAFF. The CDR3 DNA reads as TGCGCCAGCAGCTACCAGGGATCGACAGCCGTGAACACTGAAGCTTTCTTT.

The chain employs TRBV7-9 and TRBJ1-5; D may be TRBD1 (6 bases). Germline V lookup: CDR1 SEHNR, CDR2 FQNEAQ (reference sequence). This CDR3 is 13 amino acids long. Trimming pared 5 bases from V and 5 bases from J, leaving 10 bases between. The CDR3 DNA follows: TGTGCCAGCAGCCGGACAGCAGATCAGCCCCAGCATTTT. Translation gives CASSRTADQPQHF.

This clone has just one count. The chain has TRBV6-5 and TRBJ2-7, with TRBD1 matching 7 bases. V shed 6 bases and J 2 bases; nucleotides not matched to a gene: 4. Germline V lookup: CDR1 MNHEY, CDR2 SVGAGI. The CDR3 has 13 residues. The CDR3, as DNA: TGTGCCAGCAGAGGGACAGACACCTACGAGCAGTACTTC. Translating gives CASRGTDTYEQYF.

This clone appeared once. This sequence joins TRBV7-2 and TRBJ1-1, with a weak D call TRBD1 (6 bases). The length of the CDR3 is 15 residues. CDR1 and CDR2 (germline): SGHTA, FQGNSA. V gave up 7 bases and J gave up 0 bases, with 15 bases separating them. Here the CDR3 reads CASMEDRNMNTEAFF. Written as DNA, the CDR3 is TGTGCCAGCATGGAGGACAGAAACATGAACACTGAAGCTTTCTTT.

This chain connects TRBV4-3 to TRBJ2-7, with 10 bases identical to TRBD1. This CDR3 has 16 amino acids. Germline values: CDR1 LGHNA, CDR2 YSLEER. V gave up 1 base and J gave up 2 bases; unmatched junction bases: 5. The DNA for the CDR3 is TGCGCCAGCAGCCAAGCCGGGACAGGGGTCCCCTACGAGCAGTACTTC. This codes for CASSQAGTGVPYEQYF.

The chain carries TRBV20-1 and TRBJ2-1; D gene unclear. The CDR3 extends over 11 amino acids. V lost 6 bases to trimming and J lost 8 bases, with 11 bases between them. The germline V gene has CDR1 DFQATT and CDR2 SNEGSKA (reference sequence). The CDR3 DNA follows: TGCAGTGCCCCCCAGGCCGATGAGCAGTTCTTC. Protein product: CSAPQADEQFF.

This rearrangement joins TRBV7-6 to TRBJ2-3, with no clear D. In germline, CDR1 is SGHVS, CDR2 FNYEAQ. The CDR3 totals 14 residues. Trimming shortened V by 10 bases and J by 2 bases, and 16 bases separated the two germline ends. Here the CDR3 reads CATQKGSYTDTQYF. The CDR3 DNA follows: TGTGCCACCCAGAAGGGTTCCTACACAGATACGCAGTATTTT.

This clone was seen more than once but under ten times. The CDR3 sequence is CASSPSGANTGELFF. The CDR3, as DNA: TGCGCCAGCAGCCCCTCGGGTGCGAACACCGGGGAGCTGTTTTTT. The chain uses TRBV4-1 and TRBJ2-2; no clear D gene. CDR1 is MGHRA and CDR2 is YSYEKL in the germline V gene. This CDR3 is built from 15 residues. V lost 4 bases to trimming and J lost 0 bases, with 9 bases between them.

The chain couples TRBV4-3 to TRBJ2-3, with D unclear. The CDR3 is 14 residues long. Germline V gene data show CDR1 as LGHNA and CDR2 as YSLEER. V lost 1 base to trimming and J lost 4 bases, with 9 bases between them. This chain's CDR3 is CASSQGNGADTQYF. CDR3 nucleotides: TGCGCCAGCAGCCAAGGAAACGGCGCAGATACGCAGTATTTT.